This T cell receptor beta chain was captured by sequencing in a study of cytomegalovirus exposure and HLA in healthy donors. The PCR ran on 60 Vbeta and 13 Jbeta primers. The repertoire was sequenced with immunoSEQ multiplex PCR; TCRdb's copy has only in-frame clones and lacks some. This table holds over 150,000 clones, about four fifths found once. Study-level findings and limits: A later analysis, which compared TCR beta chains of equal frequency, found the HLA-associated ones more clonally expanded. Common viral pathogens seemed, in a later analysis, to connect with several of the most significant clusters. In presence/absence analyses, roughly uniform sequencing depth across donors was assumed.

The CDR3 has 15 residues. The ends were cut back, 0 bases at V and 3 bases at J, with 9 bases in the middle. Looked up from germline, CDR1 is SGHNT and CDR2 is YYREEE (reference sequence). Notes on this clone: Its antigen is unknown.

The sequenced sample consisted of PBMCs. The sequence was obtained from a man aged 45-65 years in good health and CMV-seropositive. The J gene is TRBJ2-2, the V gene TRBV5-4; tentatively, D is TRBD2 (6 bases). CDR3 DNA: TGTGCCAGCAGCTTGGACGGACTATACACCGGGGAGCTGTTTTTT. It encodes CASSLDGLYTGELFF.